The present T cell receptor (beta chain) was sequenced within a study of T cell changes during pregnancy in multiple sclerosis. J gave up 6 bases and V 1 base, and 11 bases lay outside the gene matches. Germline CDR1 is SGHDT and CDR2 is YYEEEE. The CDR3 extends over 16 amino acids. Sequencing was performed with immunoSEQ multiplex PCR; in TCRdb, only in-frame clones are kept and a portion is missing. The sample shows 30,000 to 45,000 clones, approximately 92% of them seen only once. V is TRBV5-6 and J is TRBJ2-7, with TRBD1 identical over 9 bases. This sample comprised CD8+ T cells from peripheral blood mononuclear cells, obtained before pregnancy. The TCR was taken from a female donor with multiple sclerosis, enrolled in a pregnancy study. As DNA, the CDR3 is TGTGCCAGCAGCTTGAGTCTTGGGACAGGGCTGGTCGAGCAGTACTTC. Its protein product is CASSLSLGTGLVEQYF.